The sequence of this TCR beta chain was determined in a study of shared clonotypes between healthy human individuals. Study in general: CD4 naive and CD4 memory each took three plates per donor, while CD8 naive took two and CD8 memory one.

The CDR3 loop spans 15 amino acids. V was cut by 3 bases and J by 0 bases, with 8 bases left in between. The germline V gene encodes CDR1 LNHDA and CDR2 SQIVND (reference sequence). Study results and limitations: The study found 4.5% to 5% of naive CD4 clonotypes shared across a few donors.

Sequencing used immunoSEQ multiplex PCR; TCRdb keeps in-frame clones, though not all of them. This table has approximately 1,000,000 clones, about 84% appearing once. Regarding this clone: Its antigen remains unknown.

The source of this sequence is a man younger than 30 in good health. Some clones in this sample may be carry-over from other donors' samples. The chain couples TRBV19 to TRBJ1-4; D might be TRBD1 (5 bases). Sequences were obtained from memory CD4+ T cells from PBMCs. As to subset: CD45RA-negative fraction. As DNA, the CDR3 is TGTGCCAGTAGTATTCGAGGGGCAACTAATGAAAAACTGTTTTTT. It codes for CASSIRGATNEKLFF.